This TCR beta chain was sequenced for a study of cytomegalovirus exposure and HLA in healthy donors. At the level of the study: Most donors, about 82% of some 400 genotyped, fell in the Caucasian-associated ancestry cluster.

V was shortened by 1 base and J by 5 bases, with 3 bases between the two germline ends. Germline V gene data show CDR1 as LGHNA and CDR2 as YNFKEQ. The CDR3 covers 12 residues. About this clone: The antigen remains unidentified.

Study-wide points: Researchers catalogued approximately 170 TCR beta chains as cytomegalovirus-associated. Most TCR sequences proved rare, with some public TCRs found in many donors. In a later analysis, DRB1 alleles had the most associated TCRs; HLA-C alleles the fewest.

60 Vbeta and 13 Jbeta primers were used in PCR. Sequencing used immunoSEQ multiplex PCR; TCRdb keeps in-frame clones, though not all of them. The table includes approximately 110,000 clones, roughly 70% detected once. The sequenced sample was PBMCs. This chain connects TRBV4-2 to TRBJ2-1; D remains unclear. The source of this sequence is a man aged 40-49 years in good health and CMV-seropositive. The CDR3 spells CASSQGDNEQFF. Here the CDR3 DNA reads TGTGCCAGCAGCCAAGGAGACAATGAGCAGTTCTTC.